The 23 T cell receptor beta chains below come from one sample, sequenced in a study of shared clonotypes between healthy human individuals. The protocol was immunoSEQ multiplex PCR, while the TCRdb copy is restricted to in-frame clones and leaves out a portion. The sample has about 2.4 million clones; roughly 93% are singletons. The material sequenced was naive CD4+ T cells from PBMCs. Subset: CD45RA+ positively selected. These receptors originate from a man aged 18 to 30 in good health. Some clones in this sample may be carry-over from other donors' samples.

The chain joins TRBV29-1 to TRBJ2-1, with 9 bases fitting TRBD1. The V gene end was trimmed by 6 bases and the J gene end by 7 bases; junction bases not matched to a gene: 4. This CDR3 has 12 amino acids. The germline V gene has CDR1 SQVTM and CDR2 ANQGSEA. CDR3 residues: CSVGTGTNEQFF. The CDR3 region has the DNA TGCAGCGTCGGGACAGGGACGAATGAGCAGTTCTTC.

A single count supports this clone. The J gene is TRBJ2-7, the V gene TRBV7-2; D uncertain. V lost 7 bases and J lost 7, with 20 bases in between. CDR3 length: 14 residues. Germline V gene lookup returns CDR1 SGHTA and CDR2 FQGNSA. CDR3 loop: CASTFNSPVAEQYF. Here the CDR3 DNA reads TGTGCCAGCACCTTCAACAGCCCCGTGGCGGAGCAGTACTTC.

The chain couples TRBV28 to TRBJ1-1; 9 bases fit TRBD1. The CDR3 length is 16 residues. Germline V lookup: CDR1 MDHEN, CDR2 SYDVKM. The V segment lost 6 bases and the J segment 6 bases; nucleotides outside the gene matches: 14. In nucleotides, the CDR3 is TGTGCCAGCAGGACTCCTGGGACAGGGTTCGTCGCTGAAGCTTTCTTT. Amino acid sequence: CASRTPGTGFVAEAFF.

The CDR3 is CASSPPVDSTGELFF. The CDR3, as DNA: TGTGCCAGTAGCCCACCGGTGGACAGCACCGGGGAGCTGTTTTTT. The chain employs TRBV19 and TRBJ2-2; D possibly corresponds to TRBD1 (6 bases). In germline, CDR1 is LNHDA, CDR2 SQIVND (reference sequence). This CDR3 is 15 amino acids long. The V gene lost 6 bases and the J gene lost 4 bases, with 15 bases spanning the gap.

The J gene is TRBJ2-5, the V gene TRBV27; possibly TRBD2 for D (6 bases). Trimming removed 6 bases at V and 7 bases at J, with 9 bases between. Germline V gene sequence: CDR1 MNHEY, CDR2 SMNVEV (reference sequence). The CDR3 contains 11 residues. The CDR3 DNA reads TGTGCCAGCAGGAAGGGAGGGACCCAGTACTTC. Its translation: CASRKGGTQYF.

The CDR3 region has the DNA TGCGCCAGCAGCTTGGGTTCGCGGCAGGACAATGAGCAGTTCTTC. Translating it yields CASSLGSRQDNEQFF. This sequence joins TRBV5-1 and TRBJ2-1, with no clear D. The CDR3 is made up of 15 amino acids. The V gene's germline CDR1 is SGHRS and CDR2 YFSETQ. Trimming pared 0 bases from V and 5 bases from J, leaving 12 bases between.

The chain carries TRBV29-1 and TRBJ2-6; D is unclear. Trimming stripped 7 bases from V and 2 bases from J, with 9 bases between. This CDR3 is built from 13 residues. Germline-derived CDR1 and CDR2 are SQVTM and ANQGSEA. CDR3 DNA sequence: TGCAGCGCCTCAGATCCTGGGGCCAACGTCCTGACTTTC. This encodes CSASDPGANVLTF.

The CDR3 is CASSRPRDSPPEDTEAFF. DNA for the CDR3: TGTGCCAGCAGCCGCCCTCGGGACTCTCCTCCGGAGGACACTGAAGCTTTCTTT. The chain combines TRBV5-6 with TRBJ1-1; possibly TRBD1 for D (5 bases). Germline V gene data show CDR1 as SGHDT and CDR2 as YYEEEE. This CDR3 contains 18 residues. V lost 4 bases and J lost 3, with 25 bases in between.

This clone appeared a single time. The chain combines TRBV5-1 with TRBJ1-1; weak D call: TRBD1 (5 bases). CDR1 and CDR2 from the germline V gene are SGHRS and YFSETQ. Deletions cut 4 bases from V and 4 bases from J, with 23 bases between. This CDR3 is built from 17 residues. As DNA, the CDR3 is TGCGCCAGCAGCCCCCGGGGCTCCCGTGGGGGGGGCACTGAAGCTTTCTTT. This codes for CASSPRGSRGGGTEAFF.

The CDR3 reads CASSSRLANTGELFF. CDR3 DNA: TGCGCCAGCAGCTCCAGACTAGCGAACACCGGGGAGCTGTTTTTT. The chain is built from TRBV5-1 and TRBJ2-2; tentative D call: TRBD2 (6 bases). The V gene's germline CDR1 is SGHRS and CDR2 YFSETQ. V lost 3 bases and J 0 bases, leaving 9 bases between the germline ends. CDR3 length equals 15 residues.

The V and J genes are TRBV19 and TRBJ1-5; tentative D call: TRBD1 (5 bases). The V and J ends lost 4 bases and 0 bases respectively, with 13 bases between them. Germline lookup yields CDR1 LNHDA and CDR2 SQIVND (reference sequence). The CDR3 covers 16 residues. CDR3: CASSNPWGSSNQPQHF. The CDR3 bases are TGTGCCAGTAGTAACCCGTGGGGGTCTAGCAATCAGCCCCAGCATTTT.

In its sample, this clone was seen once. The rearrangement joins TRBV7-9 to TRBJ2-3; D perhaps matches TRBD2 (6 bases). V gave up 7 bases and J gave up 1 base, with 12 bases separating them. The CDR3 runs 14 residues. From germline, CDR1 is SEHNR and CDR2 FQNEAQ (reference sequence). CDR3 coding DNA: TGTGCCAGCAAGGACTGGGGGGGCACAGATACGCAGTATTTT. Its protein product is CASKDWGGTDTQYF.

The chain has TRBV7-2 and TRBJ1-5, with 9 bases identical to TRBD1. The V gene end was trimmed by 5 bases and the J gene end by 7 bases; junction bases not matched to a gene: 3. The germline CDR1 and CDR2 sequences are SGHTA and FQGNSA. The CDR3 length is 13 residues. The CDR3 loop reads CASSEGQGQPQHF. CDR3 coding DNA: TGTGCCAGCAGCGAGGGACAGGGCCAGCCCCAGCATTTT.

In its sample, this clone was seen a few times. The chain has TRBV19 and TRBJ1-4; a possible D gene is TRBD1 (5 bases). The V and J ends lost 7 bases and 5 bases respectively, with 14 bases between them. CDR1 is LNHDA and CDR2 is SQIVND in the germline V gene (reference sequence). The CDR3 is 14 amino acids. DNA of the CDR3: TGTGCCAGTACCCGGGGCGCATCAAATGAAAAACTGTTTTTT. This gives the protein CASTRGASNEKLFF.

As concerns this clone: Different DNA sequences within this sample yield the same CDR3. The chain is built from TRBV28 and TRBJ2-5, with 10 bases identical to TRBD2. This CDR3 comprises 15 residues. V shed 8 bases and J 5 bases; nucleotides not matched to a gene: 11. Germline V gene data show CDR1 as MDHEN and CDR2 as SYDVKM. Written as DNA, the CDR3 is TGTGCCAGCGGTGGACTAGCGGCCTTGGGGGAGACCCAGTACTTC. Translated: CASGGLAALGETQYF. The variable domain in full, completed from reference TRBV28 and TRBJ2-5, reads DVKVTQSSRYLVKRTGEKVFLECVQDMDHENMFWYRQDPGLGLRLIYFSYDVKMKEKGDIPEGYSVSREKKERFSLILESASTNQTSMYLCASGGLAALGETQYFGPGTRLLVL.

The chain couples TRBV28 to TRBJ2-5, with 8 bases aligning to TRBD1. CDR1 and CDR2 (germline): MDHEN, SYDVKM. The J segment lost 2 bases and the V segment lost 5 bases, leaving 10 bases of the junction unmatched. CDR3 size: 16 residues. The CDR3 nucleotides read TGTGCCAGCAGTGTCACAGGGGGACCTCGGCAAGAGACCCAGTACTTC. This gives the protein CASSVTGGPRQETQYF.

This clone was seen a few times. The V gene is TRBV28, the J gene TRBJ2-5; D might be TRBD2 (6 bases). From germline, CDR1 is MDHEN and CDR2 SYDVKM. V dropped 7 bases and J dropped 3 bases, with 12 bases sitting between them. The CDR3 consists of 13 residues. The CDR3 DNA sequence: TGTGCCAGCACCCGGCCGGGGGAAGAGACCCAGTACTTC. Protein: CASTRPGEETQYF.

The genes are TRBV30 and TRBJ1-2; D possibly corresponds to TRBD1 (6 bases). CDR1 and CDR2 (germline): GTSNPN, SVGIG (reference sequence). The V end was cut by 3 bases, the J end by 4 bases, with 18 bases between. The CDR3 is 15 residues long. This CDR3 is CAWRAPVWGPYGYTF. The DNA of the CDR3 is TGTGCCTGGAGGGCTCCGGTGTGGGGGCCCTATGGCTACACCTTC.

The CDR3 loop reads CASSGPGWEETQYF. The CDR3 DNA reads TGTGCCAGCAGTGGGCCCGGCTGGGAGGAGACCCAGTACTTC. This chain connects TRBV27 to TRBJ2-5, with D perhaps TRBD2 (5 bases). CDR3 length: 14 residues. The germline gives CDR1 MNHEY, CDR2 SMNVEV (reference sequence). Trimming cost V 5 bases and J 5 bases, with 15 bases left between them.

This chain connects TRBV28 to TRBJ1-4; D possibly corresponds to TRBD1 (6 bases). The CDR3 length is 15 residues. V was clipped by 5 bases and J by 6 bases, with 16 bases between them. CDR1 is MDHEN and CDR2 is SYDVKM in the germline V gene. The CDR3 DNA reads as TGTGCCAGCAGTATATCGACAGGTGATCATGAAAAACTGTTTTTT. Its protein product is CASSISTGDHEKLFF.

This chain links TRBV7-2 with TRBJ2-3, with no clear D. This CDR3 spans 12 amino acids. Trimming left V 4 bases short and J 11 bases short, with 13 bases between. Looked up from germline, CDR1 is SGHTA and CDR2 is FQGNSA. The CDR3, as DNA: TGTGCCAGCAGCTCATCTAGAGATTTGCAGTATTTT. Protein: CASSSSRDLQYF.

Details on this clone: Other DNA sequences within the sample encode an identical CDR3. This chain links TRBV19 with TRBJ2-2; possibly TRBD1 or TRBD2 for D (5 bases each). CDR1 LNHDA and CDR2 SQIVND come from the germline V gene (reference sequence). The CDR3 consists of 13 residues. The V and J ends lost 3 bases and 4 bases respectively, with 6 bases between them. CDR3 residues: CASSIGGTGELFF. DNA of the CDR3: TGTGCCAGTAGTATTGGGGGCACCGGGGAGCTGTTTTTT.

This clone occurred once. This chain links TRBV28 with TRBJ1-2; 11 bases agree with TRBD1. The length of the CDR3 is 16 residues. Germline loops: CDR1 MDHEN, CDR2 SYDVKM. Germline trimming cut 4 bases from V and 2 bases from J; bases unmatched to any gene: 6. CDR3 sequence: CASSSSWTGGNYGYTF. The DNA of the CDR3 is TGTGCCAGCAGTTCCAGCTGGACAGGGGGCAACTATGGCTACACCTTC.